A selection of T cell receptor beta chains follows, all from one sample in a study of cytomegalovirus exposure and HLA in healthy donors. Generated by immunoSEQ multiplex PCR, the TCRdb table keeps only in-frame clones and is missing some. There are around 170,000 clones in the sample; around 80% occur only once, and around 0.69% lies in the top ten. Material: PBMCs. These receptor sequences come from a woman aged 40 to 50 in good health and CMV-seronegative. Both conserved end residues are part of each CDR3. Fields, in order: V gene, J gene, clone size, D gene, CDR3 protein, CDR3 DNA. A D gene is named only where the DNA matches it firmly. The listing skips clone size in some rows; elsewhere it reads once, few, many or a size class.

TRBV27,TRBJ2-3,few,TRBD2,CASSLNPPPSGRTQQYF,TGTGCCAGCAGTTTAAACCCCCCCCCTAGCGGGAGGACCCAGCAGTATTTT
TRBV6-1,TRBJ2-7,.,TRBD1,CASIEDRGSTYEQYF,TGTGCCAGCATTGAGGACAGGGGCTCAACCTACGAGCAGTACTTC
TRBV9,TRBJ2-5,.,TRBD2,CASSPGGRVETQYF,TGTGCCAGCTCCCCGGGGGGGAGGGTCGAGACCCAGTACTTC
TRBV6-4,TRBJ1-1,.,.,CASSEGPGRAEAFF,TGTGCCAGCTCGGAGGGGCCAGGGAGGGCTGAAGCTTTCTTT
TRBV19,TRBJ2-7,.,TRBD1,CASSHPGQGSYEQYF,TGTGCCAGTAGTCACCCGGGACAGGGCTCCTACGAGCAGTACTTC
TRBV30,TRBJ2-5,few,.,CAWSVGGAQYF,TGTGCCTGGAGTGTAGGCGGGGCCCAGTACTTC
TRBV19,TRBJ1-2,.,TRBD1,CASSMTRTGGGGGYTF,TGTGCCAGTAGTATGACCCGGACAGGGGGTGGAGGAGGCTACACCTTC
TRBV9,TRBJ2-7,.,TRBD2,CASSALGLRSYEQYF,TGTGCCAGCAGCGCCCTGGGACTACGCTCCTACGAGCAGTACTTC
TRBV2,TRBJ2-5,.,TRBD1,CASNTGGLKTQYF,TGTGCCAGCAATACAGGGGGCTTGAAGACCCAGTACTTC
TRBV27,TRBJ2-3,.,.,CASSLSGGRTDTQYF,TGTGCCAGCAGTTTATCCGGCGGCCGCACAGATACGCAGTATTTT
TRBV14,TRBJ2-5,.,.,CASSQVGLSQETQYF,TGTGCCAGCAGCCAAGTGGGACTCAGCCAAGAGACCCAGTACTTC
TRBV19,TRBJ2-1,.,TRBD1,CASSALPGQGNSEQFF,TGTGCCAGTAGTGCCCTCCCGGGACAGGGTAACAGTGAGCAGTTCTTC
TRBV12-5,TRBJ2-5,.,TRBD1,CASGSPRGPQYF,TGTGCTAGTGGTTCCCCCAGGGGGCCCCAGTACTTC
TRBV18,TRBJ1-4,.,.,CASRTATNEKLFF,TGTGCCAGCCGGACAGCAACTAATGAAAAACTGTTTTTT
TRBV25-1,TRBJ1-1,.,.,CASSGWTATNTEAFF,TGTGCCAGCAGTGGATGGACAGCTACGAACACTGAAGCTTTCTTT
TRBV2,TRBJ1-3,.,.,CASIRDNGLSGNTIYF,TGTGCCAGCATCCGGGACAACGGTCTCTCTGGAAACACCATATATTTT
TRBV19,TRBJ1-2,.,TRBD1,CASSIDATGASTYGYTF,TGTGCCAGTAGTATAGACGCAACAGGGGCTTCGACCTATGGCTACACCTTC
TRBV4-1,TRBJ1-3,.,TRBD1,CASSQGTGGAGGNTIYF,TGCGCCAGCAGCCAGGGGACAGGGGGCGCAGGTGGAAACACCATATATTTT
TRBV30,TRBJ2-6,.,.,CAWSVDGGLSGANVLTF,TGTGCCTGGAGTGTAGATGGGGGCCTCTCTGGGGCCAACGTCCTGACTTTC
TRBV2,TRBJ1-5,few,.,CASRSGATVNQPQHF,TGTGCCAGCAGGTCAGGGGCGACAGTCAATCAGCCCCAGCATTTT